The source of this T cell receptor beta chain is a study of blood T cell repertoires in COVID-19. For the study at large: Sites across the United States, Italy and Spain contributed samples from acute and convalescent COVID-19. Nucleic acid was either cDNA or gDNA, and it came from T cells, B-cell-depleted T cells, or PBMCs.

Under the authors' procedure: Counts of nucleated cells, estimated from reference gene primer amplification, were obtained. Only in-frame clones appear in the TCRdb table, and some are missing; sequencing was by immunoSEQ multiplex PCR. V and J calls and clone size are as listed in that table; D and trimming were resolved from the DNA. The sample lists about 310,000 clones, about 87% occurring once. With 0 bases removed from V and 2 bases from J, the gap between germline ends came to 14 bases. This CDR3 has 16 residues. CDR1 and CDR2 (germline): SGHDT, YYEEEE. The specimen was peripheral blood. V and J are TRBV5-6 and TRBJ1-2; tentative D call: TRBD1 (5 bases). The receptor's source is a man in his 70s with acute or convalescent COVID-19. The CDR3 here is CASSLVSGLRNYGYTF. The CDR3 DNA reads TGTGCCAGCAGCTTGGTCTCAGGGTTACGGAACTATGGCTACACCTTC.